The 2 T cell receptor beta chains below were found in one sample sequenced in a study of blood T cell repertoires in COVID-19. Here immunoSEQ multiplex PCR was the method, and the copy in TCRdb shows in-frame clones only, minus some. The sample has over 250,000 clones, around 87% seen once. Material: peripheral blood. The receptor set was obtained from a woman aged 50 to 60 with acute or convalescent COVID-19.

This chain joins TRBV9 and TRBJ2-1; 8 nucleotides agree with TRBD2. The germline V gene has CDR1 SGDLS and CDR2 YYNGEE. This CDR3 region has 17 residues. V shed 4 bases and J 6 bases; nucleotides not matched to a gene: 15. In DNA form, the CDR3 reads TGTGCCAGCAGCCTAGGGACTAGTGGGCGCTTGGGCAATGAGCAGTTCTTC. Its protein product is CASSLGTSGRLGNEQFF.

The rearrangement joins TRBV5-1 to TRBJ2-1, with 7 bases identical to TRBD1. The V segment lost 5 bases and the J segment 4 bases; nucleotides outside the gene matches: 12. The CDR3 sequence is 16 residues long. Germline CDR1 SGHRS, CDR2 YFSETQ. The chain's CDR3 is CASRRTQGDGYNEQFF. In DNA form, the CDR3 reads TGCGCCAGCAGGAGAACCCAGGGGGACGGTTACAATGAGCAGTTCTTC.